The clone carrying this T cell receptor (beta chain) was counted ten times or more. TCRdb itself ran the multiplex PCR reads through MiXCR, one entry per CDR3 protein. The data hold 150,000 to 200,000 distinct CDR3 sequences, with around 33% observed a single time. The data originate from a study of breast tumors, draining lymph nodes, adjacent tissues. Breast cancer patients provided tissue from their axillary draining lymph nodes. The length of the CDR3 is 16 residues. In germline, CDR1 is SGHTA, CDR2 FQGTGA. V lost 1 base to trimming and J lost 0 bases; unmatched junction nucleotides: 2. V is TRBV7-3 and J is TRBJ2-2; TRBD2 aligns across 7 bases. The source material was axillary lymph node tissue. The TCR originated in a female donor with breast cancer. Some clones in this sample may be carry-over from other donors' samples. In nucleotides, the CDR3 is TGTGCCAGCAGCTTAAGGGGGGGAGCGAACACCGGGGAGCTGTTTTTT. Translation: CASSLRGGANTGELFF. Based on the CDR3 plus reference TRBV7-3 and TRBJ2-2, the full variable domain is GAGVSQTPSNKVTEKGKYVELRCDPISGHTALYWYRQSLGQGPEFLIYFQGTGAADDSGLPNDRFFAVRPEGSVSTLKIQRTERGDSAVYLCASSLRGGANTGELFFGEGSRLTVL.